This note documents a single T cell receptor (beta chain) sequence. The data derive from a study of blood T cell repertoires in COVID-19. Study-wide background: COVID-19 samples from acute and convalescent phases originated in the United States, Italy and Spain. PBMCs, B-cell-depleted T cells, or T cells provided the cDNA or gDNA that made up the material.

The CDR3 spans 15 residues. Germline V gene data show CDR1 as KGHDR and CDR2 as SFDVKD. The V end was cut by 5 bases, the J end by 0 bases, with 9 bases between. Original analysis: Amplification of reference gene primers provided the estimated nucleated cell counts. Generated by immunoSEQ multiplex PCR, the TCRdb table keeps only in-frame clones and is missing some. Clone size and the V and J calls come from that table; the DNA yielded D and trimming. Here the sample spans approximately 320,000 clones, approximately 85% being singletons. The sample consisted of peripheral blood. The chain links TRBV24-1 to TRBJ2-2; D perhaps matches TRBD2 (6 bases). The TCR was taken from a human donor in a cohort sampled during active COVID-19. This chain's CDR3 is CATSARGTNTGELFF. CDR3 in DNA: TGTGCCACCAGTGCTCGGGGGACGAACACCGGGGAGCTGTTTTTT.